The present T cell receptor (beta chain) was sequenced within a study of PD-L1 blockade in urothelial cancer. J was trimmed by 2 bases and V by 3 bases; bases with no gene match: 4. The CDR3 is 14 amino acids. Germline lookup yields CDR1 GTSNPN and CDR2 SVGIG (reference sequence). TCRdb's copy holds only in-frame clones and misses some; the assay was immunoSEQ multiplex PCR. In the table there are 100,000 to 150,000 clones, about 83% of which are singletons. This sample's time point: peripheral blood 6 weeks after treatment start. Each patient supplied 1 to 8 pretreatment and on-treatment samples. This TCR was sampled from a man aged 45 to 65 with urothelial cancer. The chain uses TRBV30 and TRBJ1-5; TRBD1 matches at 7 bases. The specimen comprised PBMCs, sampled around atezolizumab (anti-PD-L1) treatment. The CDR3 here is CAWSPGQGNQPQHF. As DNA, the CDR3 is TGTGCCTGGAGCCCCGGACAGGGCAATCAGCCCCAGCATTTT.